The 19 T cell receptor beta chains given below trace back to one sample, sequenced in a study of blood T cells in healthy people across ages. It was with a sample-barcoded 5' primer and a J-beta primer mix that a second PCR of roughly 7 to 11 cycles was run. TCRdb recomputed calls from the 5' RACE reads with MiXCR, one row per CDR3 protein. The table shows roughly 1 million distinct CDR3 sequences, with approximately 26% occurring only once. These records were also assigned to another study, of T cells of mothers and their children.

The source material was blood. The receptors stem from a girl aged 2-10 years in good health.

This clonotype was counted a few times. The chain recombines TRBV20-1 with TRBJ1-5; 11 bases are a match to TRBD1. This CDR3 has 12 residues. Looked up from germline, CDR1 is DFQATT and CDR2 is SNEGSKA (reference sequence). V lost 8 bases and J lost 7; bases outside the gene matches: 4. The DNA for the CDR3 is TGCAGTATGGGACAGGGGGGACAGCCCCAGCATTTT. This encodes CSMGQGGQPQHF.

The rearrangement uses TRBV7-9 and TRBJ1-2, with D hard to call. There are 15 residues in the CDR3. Germline-derived CDR1 and CDR2 are SEHNR and FQNEAQ (reference sequence). V lost 7 bases and J 6 bases, leaving 21 bases between the germline ends. The CDR3 DNA follows: TGTGCCAGCAACATAAGCCGGGCCAGGTGGGATGGCTACACCTTC. Translating it yields CASNISRARWDGYTF.

The rearrangement joins TRBV25-1 to TRBJ2-3; D gene unclear. Trimming took off 5 bases at V and 3 bases at J, with 9 bases between the two ends. Germline CDR1 and CDR2: MGHDK and SYGVNS. The CDR3 loop spans 13 amino acids. CDR3 residues: CASSPLPTDTQYF. CDR3 coding DNA: TGTGCCAGCAGTCCTCTCCCAACAGATACGCAGTATTTT.

This clonotype showed up just a few times. The chain employs TRBV28 and TRBJ2-5; D call uncertain. Germline values: CDR1 MDHEN, CDR2 SYDVKM. The V and J ends lost 1 base and 0 bases respectively, with 6 bases between them. CDR3 length: 14 amino acids. CDR3 sequence reads: CASSLSINQETQYF. DNA of the CDR3: TGTGCCAGCAGTTTATCGATAAACCAAGAGACCCAGTACTTC.

This clonotype was seen a single time. The chain links TRBV5-5 to TRBJ2-1; 7 bases map to TRBD1. J was trimmed by 4 bases and V by 5 bases; bases with no gene match: 9. Germline CDR1 reads SGHKS; CDR2 reads YYEKEE (reference sequence). The CDR3 runs to 15 residues. The CDR3 coding sequence is TGTGCCAGCAGGTCCGAGACAGGGACGTACAATGAGCAGTTCTTC. Protein: CASRSETGTYNEQFF.

V and J are TRBV4-1 and TRBJ1-6; D is perhaps TRBD1 (5 bases). The CDR3 is 14 amino acids. From germline, CDR1 is MGHRA and CDR2 YSYEKL. Trimming left V 4 bases short and J 6 bases short, with 10 bases between. DNA of the CDR3: TGCGCCAGCAGCCCGACAGAGAGTAATTCACCCCTCCACTTT. As protein: CASSPTESNSPLHF.

V and J are TRBV28 and TRBJ2-5; unclear D gene. V lost 2 bases and J 7 bases, leaving 8 bases between the germline ends. The germline V gene has CDR1 MDHEN and CDR2 SYDVKM. The CDR3 totals 12 residues. The DNA of the CDR3 is TGTGCCAGCAGTTTAAGGGTGGGGACCCAGTACTTC. Translated: CASSLRVGTQYF. The full variable domain, in which reference TRBV28 and TRBJ2-5 provide the parts outside the CDR3, is DVKVTQSSRYLVKRTGEKVFLECVQDMDHENMFWYRQDPGLGLRLIYFSYDVKMKEKGDIPEGYSVSREKKERFSLILESASTNQTSMYLCASSLRVGTQYFGPGTRLLVL.

The rearrangement links TRBV11-3 to TRBJ2-5, with a tentative D call TRBD1 (6 bases). This CDR3 has 14 residues. V was clipped by 5 bases and J by 3 bases, with 13 bases between them. The germline V gene has CDR1 SGHNT and CDR2 YENEEA. In nucleotides, the CDR3 is TGTGCCAGCAGCACCCGCACAGGGAAAGAGACCCAGTACTTC. It translates to CASSTRTGKETQYF.

The rearrangement links TRBV4-2 to TRBJ1-1; D is unresolved. CDR1 and CDR2 from the germline V gene are LGHNA and YNFKEQ. Between the trimmed V and J ends, which lost 1 base and 0 bases, there was a span of 15 bases. This CDR3 region has 17 residues. The DNA for the CDR3 is TGTGCCAGCAGCCAAGCGCCCGGGCGACATTTGAACACTGAAGCTTTCTTT. This encodes CASSQAPGRHLNTEAFF.

This clonotype was picked up a small number of times. The chain recombines TRBV15 with TRBJ2-1; D might be TRBD2 (5 bases). Germline V CDR1 and CDR2: LNHNV, YYDKDF (reference sequence). The CDR3 length is 19 residues. Trimming took 0 bases from V and 6 from J, leaving 24 bases between them. The CDR3 DNA is TGTGCCACCAGCAGAGATGGCCCCGACCGTGTCGGAGGAGGCAATGAGCAGTTCTTC. Amino acids: CATSRDGPDRVGGGNEQFF.

The table lists this clonotype with a few counts. The chain has TRBV3-1 and TRBJ2-5, with 11 bases matching TRBD2. Per the germline V gene, CDR1 is LGHDT and CDR2 is YNNKEL (reference sequence). The CDR3 has 18 amino acids. The V segment lost 1 base and the J segment 1 base; nucleotides outside the gene matches: 8. Written as DNA, the CDR3 is TGTGCCAGCAGCCAAGGGGCCGAACTAGCGGGGGCCCAAGAGACCCAGTACTTC. Its protein is CASSQGAELAGAQETQYF.

The chain employs TRBV19 and TRBJ1-2; no reliable D call. Germline V gives CDR1 LNHDA, CDR2 SQIVND (reference sequence). The CDR3 runs 13 residues. Trimming took off 5 bases at V and 5 bases at J, with 12 bases between the two ends. CDR3: CASSLRVRYGYTF. CDR3 in DNA: TGTGCCAGTAGTCTCCGGGTCAGGTATGGCTACACCTTC.

The chain uses TRBV5-1 and TRBJ2-2, with TRBD2 identical over 7 bases. The V gene end was trimmed by 9 bases and the J gene end by 3 bases; junction bases not matched to a gene: 11. Germline CDR1 and CDR2: SGHRS and YFSETQ. The CDR3 runs 15 residues. DNA for the CDR3: TGCGCCACCAAACTGGCGGGGGTGTACACCGGGGAGCTGTTTTTT. It specifies CATKLAGVYTGELFF.

Only a few counts were recorded for this clonotype. The genes are TRBV20-1 and TRBJ2-7; TRBD1 matches 10 bases. J was trimmed by 3 bases and V by 4 bases; bases with no gene match: 9. Germline V CDR1 and CDR2: DFQATT, SNEGSKA (reference sequence). CDR3 length: 15 residues. CDR3 protein: CSATGQGTRYYEQYF. CDR3 nucleotides: TGCAGTGCTACGGGACAGGGGACGCGCTACTACGAGCAGTACTTC.

This clonotype has ten or more counts. The chain joins TRBV5-5 to TRBJ2-1; D ambiguous. Looked up from germline, CDR1 is SGHKS and CDR2 is YYEKEE (reference sequence). The ends were cut back, 0 bases at V and 5 bases at J, with 3 bases in the middle. The CDR3 totals 12 residues. CDR3 amino acids: CASSLEDNEQFF. The CDR3 DNA sequence: TGTGCCAGCAGCTTGGAGGACAATGAGCAGTTCTTC.

The J gene is TRBJ2-1, the V gene TRBV29-1; 12 nucleotides align to TRBD2. The CDR3 contains 14 residues. Germline V CDR1 and CDR2: SQVTM, ANQGSEA. J was trimmed by 8 bases and V by 3 bases; bases with no gene match: 5. As DNA, the CDR3 is TGCAGCGTTGAGTCTAGCGGGAGGGCCGATGAGCAGTTCTTC. Translating it yields CSVESSGRADEQFF.

This chain connects TRBV7-2 to TRBJ2-7; 7 bases match TRBD2. The V segment lost 3 bases and the J segment 5 bases; nucleotides outside the gene matches: 10. Germline V gene data show CDR1 as SGHTA and CDR2 as FQGNSA. This CDR3 spans 15 amino acids. The chain's CDR3 is CASSFSFGGSNEQYF. For the CDR3, the DNA is TGTGCCAGCAGCTTCAGTTTTGGCGGGAGTAACGAGCAGTACTTC.

This sequence joins TRBV29-1 and TRBJ2-3; TRBD2 agrees at 8 bases. The V gene end was trimmed by 6 bases and the J gene end by 6 bases; junction bases not matched to a gene: 14. CDR1 is SQVTM, CDR2 ANQGSEA, per germline. This CDR3 has 15 amino acids. The CDR3 DNA follows: TGCAGCGTGGTGACTAGCGAGAGGGTGTTGGATACGCAGTATTTT. Protein product: CSVVTSERVLDTQYF.

The chain has TRBV2 and TRBJ2-1; D perhaps matches TRBD1 (5 bases). Germline CDR1 reads SNHLY; CDR2 reads FYNNEI. V lost 3 bases, J lost 5 bases, and 11 bases lay in between. The CDR3 is 14 residues long. CDR3 coding DNA: TGTGCCAGCAGTGAGGGGCGGCTGAACAATGAGCAGTTCTTC. Its translation is CASSEGRLNNEQFF.